This is a list of T cell receptor beta chains from one sample in a study of blood T cell repertoires in COVID-19. Sequencing used immunoSEQ multiplex PCR; TCRdb keeps in-frame clones, though not all of them. The sample carries 75,000 to 100,000 clones, approximately 87% recorded once. The sequenced sample consisted of peripheral blood. These receptors all stem from a human donor in a cohort sampled during active COVID-19. CDR3s include the opening cysteine and the closing phenylalanine or tryptophan. The order of the fields is clone size, D gene, V gene, J gene, CDR3 protein, CDR3 DNA. A D gene is named only where the DNA matches it firmly. Not all rows give a size; the values are once, few, many and, for expanded clones, a class.

.	TRBD1	TRBV7-8	TRBJ1-2	CASSLGRRGQSNGYTF	TGTGCCAGCAGCTTAGGGCGTAGGGGGCAAAGTAATGGCTACACCTTC
once	TRBD1	TRBV4-1	TRBJ1-2	CASSLGQGNAINYGYTF	TGCGCCAGCAGCCTAGGACAGGGGAATGCTATTAACTATGGCTACACCTTC
.	.	TRBV7-8	TRBJ1-4	CASSLRGGATNEKLFF	TGTGCCAGCAGCTTACGGGGGGGGGCAACTAATGAAAAACTGTTTTTT
.	TRBD1	TRBV3-1/TRBV3-2	TRBJ1-5	CASSQGWTGAHQPQHF	TGTGCCAGCAGCCAAGGGTGGACAGGGGCCCATCAGCCCCAGCATTTT
.	TRBD1	TRBV15	TRBJ1-2	CATSREKGGAYGYTF	TGTGCCACCAGCAGAGAGAAAGGGGGCGCCTATGGCTACACCTTC
.	TRBD2	TRBV3-1/TRBV3-2	TRBJ2-1	CASSRLAGGPNEQFF	TGTGCCAGCAGCCGACTAGCGGGAGGGCCTAATGAGCAGTTCTTC
.	TRBD2	TRBV7-3	TRBJ2-5	CASSLTYAGEGETQYF	TGTGCCAGCAGCTTAACGTACGCCGGGGAGGGAGAGACCCAGTACTTC
.	TRBD2	TRBV5-1	TRBJ2-3	CASSLQLAATDTQYF	TGCGCCAGCAGCTTGCAGCTAGCGGCCACAGATACGCAGTATTTT
.	TRBD1	TRBV10-3	TRBJ2-7	CAISEWGQNYEQYF	TGTGCCATCAGTGAGTGGGGACAGAATTACGAGCAGTACTTC
.	TRBD1	TRBV3-1/TRBV3-2	TRBJ2-4	CASSQAQGAPWYF	TGTGCCAGCAGCCAAGCCCAGGGGGCCCCATGGTACTTC
.	TRBD1	TRBV5-1	TRBJ1-1	CASSLGTGLNTEAFF	TGCGCCAGCAGCTTGGGGACAGGCTTAAACACTGAAGCTTTCTTT
once	.	TRBV19	TRBJ2-1	CASSKTSNEQFF	TGTGCCAGTAGTAAAACTAGCAATGAGCAGTTCTTC
.	.	TRBV6-1	TRBJ2-7	CASSESRYEQYF	TGTGCCAGCAGTGAGAGCCGCTACGAGCAGTACTTC
.	TRBD1	TRBV27	TRBJ1-2	CASSLSSGQPYGYTF	TGTGCCAGCAGTTTATCGTCGGGACAGCCCTATGGCTACACCTTC
.	.	TRBV9	TRBJ1-4	CASSVDRAHEKLFF	TGTGCCAGCAGCGTAGACAGAGCCCATGAAAAACTGTTTTTT
.	TRBD1	TRBV6-6	TRBJ1-5	CASSRQGIQPQHF	TGTGCCAGCAGCCGACAGGGGATCCAGCCCCAGCATTTT
.	TRBD1	TRBV12-3/TRBV12-4	TRBJ1-1	CASDRASGTEAFF	TGTGCCAGTGACAGGGCTTCAGGCACTGAAGCTTTCTTT
.	.	TRBV2	TRBJ1-2	CASSIGTQHGYTF	TGTGCCAGCAGCATAGGGACTCAGCATGGCTACACCTTC
.	.	TRBV10-2	TRBJ2-7	CASSERYEQYF	TGCGCCAGCAGTGAACGGTACGAGCAGTACTTC
.	TRBD1	TRBV4-3	TRBJ2-3	CASSQGGTGRDTQYF	TGCGCCAGCAGCCAAGGTGGGACAGGGCGTGATACGCAGTATTTT
few	TRBD1	TRBV2	TRBJ1-5	CASLGGGNQPQHF	TGTGCCAGCCTAGGGGGCGGGAATCAGCCCCAGCATTTT
.	.	TRBV4-3	TRBJ2-1	CASSQDGGEGDEQFF	TGCGCCAGCAGCCAAGATGGTGGCGAGGGGGATGAGCAGTTCTTC
once	TRBD1	TRBV11-3	TRBJ2-2	CASSRRTGANTGELFF	TGTGCCAGCAGCCGAAGGACAGGGGCCAACACCGGGGAGCTGTTTTTT
.	TRBD2	TRBV7-8	TRBJ2-1	CASSSSGGAYNEQFF	TGTGCCAGCAGCTCCAGCGGGGGGGCATACAATGAGCAGTTCTTC
.	.	TRBV2	TRBJ2-6	CASSSQGSGANVLTF	TGTGCCAGCAGTAGCCAGGGTTCTGGGGCCAACGTCCTGACTTTC
once	.	TRBV7-3	TRBJ1-2	CASSLSGGPPQSSNYGYTF	TGTGCCAGCAGCTTATCCGGAGGGCCTCCGCAGAGCTCTAACTATGGCTACACCTTC
.	.	TRBV9	TRBJ1-1	CASSVEVTGGTEAFF	TGTGCCAGCAGCGTAGAGGTTACCGGAGGCACTGAAGCTTTCTTT
.	TRBD1	TRBV5-4	TRBJ2-7	CASRQKGQGTKSAFYEQYF	TGTGCCAGCAGGCAAAAGGGACAGGGCACAAAATCCGCCTTCTACGAGCAGTACTTC
.	TRBD2	TRBV4-1	TRBJ2-1	CASSLRGAGTYNEQFF	TGCGCCAGCAGCCTCCGGGGAGCGGGAACCTACAATGAGCAGTTCTTC